This is a list of T cell receptor beta chains from one sample in a study of OX40 agonist ivuxolimab in advanced cancers. Data came from immunoSEQ multiplex PCR; TCRdb stores just in-frame clones and leaves some out. The sample holds 85,000 to 130,000 clones, just over 90% seen once. The sequences come from CD4+ or CD8+ T cells sorted from blood, collected in a trial of the OX40 agonist ivuxolimab. The origin of the receptors is an adult with an advanced solid tumor such as melanoma, head and neck, liver or kidney cancer. Each CDR3 is given with its conserved first and last residue. Each record gives: D gene, V gene, J gene, clone size, CDR3 length, CDR3 protein, CDR3 DNA. D genes are given only for firm matches. The listing skips clone size in some rows; elsewhere it reads once, few, many or a size class.

.,TRBV5-6,TRBJ2-5,.,16,CASSLGKVAAQETQYF,TGTGCCAGCAGCTTGGGAAAAGTAGCGGCCCAAGAGACCCAGTACTTC
.,TRBV6-4,TRBJ2-3,.,13,CASSQTQGTSQYF,TGTGCCAGCAGTCAGACTCAGGGTACCTCGCAGTATTTT
TRBD1,TRBV19,TRBJ2-5,.,13,CASSPTGLETQYF,TGTGCCAGTAGCCCGACAGGGTTAGAGACCCAGTACTTC
.,TRBV6-5,TRBJ2-1,.,14,CASSYSTVYNEQFF,TGTGCCAGCAGTTACTCGACGGTTTACAATGAGCAGTTCTTC
TRBD1,TRBV2,TRBJ2-7,.,14,CASILTGNSYEQYF,TGTGCCAGCATTCTGACAGGGAACTCCTACGAGCAGTACTTC
TRBD2,TRBV7-2,TRBJ2-7,.,17,CASSLGPSGRSSYEQYF,TGTGCCAGCAGCTTAGGGCCTAGCGGGAGGAGCTCCTACGAGCAGTACTTC
.,TRBV28,TRBJ2-7,.,15,CASSPPGGRGPEQYF,TGTGCCAGCAGTCCCCCTGGGGGAAGGGGCCCCGAGCAGTACTTC
TRBD1,TRBV5-1,TRBJ2-7,few,15,CASRYNDRGFYEQYF,TGCGCCAGCAGATACAACGACAGGGGCTTCTACGAGCAGTACTTC
.,TRBV6-5,TRBJ2-1,.,15,CASSYTTGRTPKKFF,TGTGCCAGCAGTTACACTACAGGCCGTACACCGAAAAAGTTCTTC
TRBD1,TRBV11-2,TRBJ2-1,few,17,CASSSAGSTGSYNEQFF,TGTGCCAGCAGCTCTGCAGGTTCGACAGGGAGCTACAATGAGCAGTTCTTC
TRBD2,TRBV5-3,TRBJ2-3,once,17,CARSLSGLAGVVDTQYF,TGTGCCAGAAGCTTGAGCGGACTAGCGGGAGTAGTAGATACGCAGTATTTT
.,TRBV18,TRBJ1-5,.,13,CASSPSKNQPQHF,TGTGCCAGCTCACCCTCGAAAAATCAGCCCCAGCATTTT
.,TRBV29-1,TRBJ1-2,.,11,CSVGQLYGYTF,TGCAGCGTTGGACAGCTCTATGGCTACACCTTC
.,TRBV6-5,TRBJ1-1,.,15,CASSYSAGGNTEAFF,TGTGCCAGCAGTTACTCGGCCGGAGGGAACACTGAAGCTTTCTTT
.,TRBV5-1,TRBJ2-7,.,18,CASSAGQRTGRDDYEQYF,TGCGCCAGCAGCGCGGGACAACGTACAGGGCGCGATGATTACGAGCAGTACTTC
.,TRBV10-3,TRBJ2-5,.,13,CAISEGAEETQYF,TGTGCCATCAGTGAGGGTGCGGAAGAGACCCAGTACTTC
.,TRBV6-6,TRBJ1-3,.,14,CASIRSGSGNTIYF,TGTGCCAGCATCAGATCGGGCTCTGGAAACACCATATATTTT
TRBD1,TRBV27,TRBJ2-2,.,16,CASSFQTGQGSGELFF,TGTGCCAGCAGTTTCCAAACCGGACAGGGGTCGGGGGAGCTGTTTTTT
.,TRBV28,TRBJ2-1,.,15,CASSPSGGSYNEQFF,TGTGCCAGCAGTCCGTCTGGGGGGTCCTACAATGAGCAGTTCTTC
TRBD1,TRBV5-5,TRBJ2-3,.,15,CASSYAGGGADTQYF,TGTGCCAGCAGCTATGCAGGGGGCGGGGCAGATACGCAGTATTTT
.,TRBV9,TRBJ2-7,few,15,CASSVAASAPGEQYF,TGTGCCAGCAGCGTAGCGGCTAGCGCTCCTGGCGAGCAGTACTTC
TRBD2,TRBV5-1,TRBJ2-5,.,15,CASSYSGRAGETQYF,TGCGCCAGCAGCTATAGCGGGAGGGCCGGGGAGACCCAGTACTTC
.,TRBV30,TRBJ1-2,.,13,CAWSLAGANGYTF,TGTGCCTGGAGTCTCGCCGGGGCAAACGGCTACACCTTC
TRBD2,TRBV2,TRBJ2-7,.,18,CASSQPGTSGRAPYEQYF,TGTGCCAGCAGTCAACCCGGGACTAGCGGGAGGGCCCCCTACGAGCAGTACTTC
.,TRBV19,TRBJ1-5,.,14,CASSKWGSNQPQHF,TGTGCCAGTAGTAAGTGGGGGAGTAATCAGCCCCAGCATTTT
.,TRBV28,TRBJ1-2,.,13,CASRYGENYGYTF,TGTGCCAGCAGATATGGGGAGAACTATGGCTACACCTTC
TRBD2,TRBV4-3,TRBJ2-1,.,17,CASSPRTSGSGYNEQFF,TGCGCCAGCAGCCCTCGGACTAGCGGGAGTGGCTACAATGAGCAGTTCTTC